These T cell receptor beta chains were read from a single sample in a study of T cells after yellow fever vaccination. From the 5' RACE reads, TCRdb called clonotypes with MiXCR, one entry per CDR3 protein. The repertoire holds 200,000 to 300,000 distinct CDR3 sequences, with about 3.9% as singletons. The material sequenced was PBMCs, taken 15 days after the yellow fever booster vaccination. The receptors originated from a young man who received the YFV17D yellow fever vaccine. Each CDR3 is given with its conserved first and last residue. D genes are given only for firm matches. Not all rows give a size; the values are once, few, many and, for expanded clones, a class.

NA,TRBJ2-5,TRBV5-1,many,TGCGCCAGCAGCTTGCTTAGTATAGAGACCCAGTACTTC,CASSLLSIETQYF
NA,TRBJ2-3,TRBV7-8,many,TGTGCCAGCAGCCTCATGGAGGGCCGCACAGATACGCAGTATTTT,CASSLMEGRTDTQYF
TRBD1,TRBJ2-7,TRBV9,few,TGTGCCAGCAGCGCTGGACAGGACCCCTCCTACGAGCAGTACTTC,CASSAGQDPSYEQYF
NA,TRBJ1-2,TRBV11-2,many,TGTGCCAGCAGCATAGTCCAGGGGTCCTATGGCTACACCTTC,CASSIVQGSYGYTF
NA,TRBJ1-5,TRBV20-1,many,TGCAGTGCTAGAGCCCTCCAGGGGAATCAGCCCCAGCATTTT,CSARALQGNQPQHF
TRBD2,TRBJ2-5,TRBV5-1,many,TGCGCCAGCAGCTTGCCGTCGCTAGCGGGGACCCAGTACTTC,CASSLPSLAGTQYF
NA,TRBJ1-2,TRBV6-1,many,TGTGCCAGCAGTCAGGCTCGGGAATCAAACTATGGCTACACCTTC,CASSQARESNYGYTF
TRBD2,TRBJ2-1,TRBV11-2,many,TGTGCCAGCAGCTTAGGGGCGGGGGTATATGAGCAGTTCTTC,CASSLGAGVYEQFF
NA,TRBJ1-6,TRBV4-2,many,TGTGCCAGCAGCCAAGAAGAGGGGGAAAATTCACCCCTCCACTTT,CASSQEEGENSPLHF
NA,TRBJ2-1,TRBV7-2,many,TGTGCCGGGAAAGGGGGGGCCTTATACAATGAGCAGTTCTTC,CAGKGGALYNEQFF
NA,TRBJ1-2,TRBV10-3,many,TGTGCCATCAGGCTCCCCGGGGATAACTATGGCTACACCTTC,CAIRLPGDNYGYTF
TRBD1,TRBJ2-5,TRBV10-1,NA,TGCGCCAGCAGTGAATACGATTTTCGGGGGACAGGGACTCTCGAGACCCAGTACTTC,CASSEYDFRGTGTLETQYF
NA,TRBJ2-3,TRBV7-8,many,TGTGCCAGCACCATCTCCCGGGGGGCTAGAGATACGCAGTATTTT,CASTISRGARDTQYF
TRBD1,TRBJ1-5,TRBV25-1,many,TGTGCCAGCAGTGAGGGGGGACAGGGGATTAGTCAGCCCCAGCATTTT,CASSEGGQGISQPQHF
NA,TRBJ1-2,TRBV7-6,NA,TGTGCCAGCGGCGCCCGGACGGCGGGCTACACCTTC,CASGARTAGYTF
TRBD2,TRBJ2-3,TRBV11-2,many,TGTGCCAGCAGCTTACTCGGGGGGGCGGCAGATACGCAGTATTTT,CASSLLGGAADTQYF
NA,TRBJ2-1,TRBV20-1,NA,TGCAGTACAAAGGATCCGACGCGGGAGCAGTTCTTC,CSTKDPTREQFF
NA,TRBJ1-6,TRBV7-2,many,TGTGCCAGCAGCTTAATAAGGGCAGGGTATTCACCCCTCCACTTT,CASSLIRAGYSPLHF
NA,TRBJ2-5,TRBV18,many,TGTGCCAGCTCACCCCAGCAGGGACCCCAAGAGACCCAGTACTTC,CASSPQQGPQETQYF
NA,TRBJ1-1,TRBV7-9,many,TGTGCCAGCAGATATCGACAGAACACTGAAGCTTTCTTT,CASRYRQNTEAFF
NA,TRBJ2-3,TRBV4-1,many,TGCGCCAGCAGCCAAGACCATCGGAGGGGGTCGGATACGCAGTATTTT,CASSQDHRRGSDTQYF
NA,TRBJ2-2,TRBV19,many,TGTGCCAGTAAGGTTTCGACAGGCGTTCCCCCCGGGGAGCTGTTTTTT,CASKVSTGVPPGELFF
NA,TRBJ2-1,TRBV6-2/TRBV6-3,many,TGTGCCAGCAGTTCGATTGGGGAATTCTCTGAGCAGTTCTTC,CASSSIGEFSEQFF
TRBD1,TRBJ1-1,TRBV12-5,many,TGTGCTAGTGGTTTGGTATTGAGGGGGCGTAACACTGAAGCTTTCTTT,CASGLVLRGRNTEAFF
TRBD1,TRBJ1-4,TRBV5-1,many,TGCGCCAGTAGGGACAGCTGGAATGAAAAACTGTTTTTT,CASRDSWNEKLFF
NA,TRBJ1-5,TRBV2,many,TGTGCCAGCAGTGGACAGGCGGCTGGTGAGCCCCAGCATTTT,CASSGQAAGEPQHF
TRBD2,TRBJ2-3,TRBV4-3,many,TGCGCCAGCAGCCGGACTAGCGTCGGAGATACGCAGTATTTT,CASSRTSVGDTQYF
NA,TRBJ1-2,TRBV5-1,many,TGCGCCAGCACCGGGGGGGATCGAGTTGACTATGGCTACACCTTC,CASTGGDRVDYGYTF
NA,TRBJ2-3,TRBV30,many,TGTGCCTGGAGTGGCCAGGGGGGTATGCCAGATACGCAGTATTTT,CAWSGQGGMPDTQYF
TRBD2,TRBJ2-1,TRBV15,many,TGTGCCACCAGCAGAGCGGGAGGTTGGGAGCAGTTCTTC,CATSRAGGWEQFF
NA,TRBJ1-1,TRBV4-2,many,TGTGCCAGCAGCCAAGGGGGGGACTTAAGACGCACTGAAGCTTTCTTT,CASSQGGDLRRTEAFF
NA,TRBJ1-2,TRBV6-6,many,TGTGCCAGCAGTTACACATCAAGGACTGTAGTCGTCTATGGCTACACCTTC,CASSYTSRTVVVYGYTF
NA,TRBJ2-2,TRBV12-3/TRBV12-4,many,TGTGCCAGCAGTCCGGGACTTTCAGTCACCGGGGAGCTGTTTTTT,CASSPGLSVTGELFF
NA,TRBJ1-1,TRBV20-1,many,TGCAGTGCCCCGAGGGGGGGAGCTTTGAACACTGAAGCTTTCTTT,CSAPRGGALNTEAFF
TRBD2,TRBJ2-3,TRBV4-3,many,TGCGCCAGCAGCCCCATAGCGGGGGGGCCCGCAGATACGCAGTATTTT,CASSPIAGGPADTQYF
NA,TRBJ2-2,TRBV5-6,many,TGTGCCAGCAGCCATAAGGGACGACCTCTTCCCGGGGAGCTGTTTTTT,CASSHKGRPLPGELFF
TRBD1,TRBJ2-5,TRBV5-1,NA,TGCGCCAGCAGCTTGTTGGGGACAGATCAGGAGACCCAGTACTTC,CASSLLGTDQETQYF
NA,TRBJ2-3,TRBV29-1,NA,TGCAGCGTGACGCGGGTAGATACGCAGTATTTT,CSVTRVDTQYF
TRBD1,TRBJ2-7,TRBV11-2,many,TGTGCCAGCAGCTTAATAGACAGGGCCTACGAGCAGTACTTC,CASSLIDRAYEQYF
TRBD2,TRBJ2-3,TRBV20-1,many,TGCAGTGCTAGAGATCGCGGGGGGGCAGATACGCAGTATTTT,CSARDRGGADTQYF
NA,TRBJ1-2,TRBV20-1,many,TGCAGTGCTAGCGGAGGGGCCCTCTATGGCTACACCTTC,CSASGGALYGYTF
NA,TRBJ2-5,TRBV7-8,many,TGTGCCAGCAGCTTAGGCCCCGGACTGACTGAAGAGACCCAGTACTTC,CASSLGPGLTEETQYF
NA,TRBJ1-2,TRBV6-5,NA,TGTGCCAGCAGGGAATACGAAAGCGGAGTCTATGGCTACACCTTC,CASREYESGVYGYTF
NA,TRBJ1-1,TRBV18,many,TGTGCCAGCTCACCACCGGATCTTATCAGGGGCTTGAACACTGAAGCTTTCTTT,CASSPPDLIRGLNTEAFF
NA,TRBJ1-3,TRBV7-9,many,TGTGCCAGCAGCTTAGTACCCGAGGCTGGAAACACCATATATTTT,CASSLVPEAGNTIYF
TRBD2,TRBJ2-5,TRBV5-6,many,TGTGCCAGCAGCCAGACTAGCGGGGTCGGGCCCCAGTACTTC,CASSQTSGVGPQYF
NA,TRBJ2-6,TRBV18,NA,TGTGCCAGCTCACCAGGGTACAGGGTGGACTCTGGGGCCAACGTCCTGACTTTC,CASSPGYRVDSGANVLTF
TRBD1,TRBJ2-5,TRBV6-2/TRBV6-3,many,TGTGCCAGCAGTGCCCTAATAGGGGGCTGGGGACAAGAGACCCAGTACTTC,CASSALIGGWGQETQYF
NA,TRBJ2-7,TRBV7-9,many,TGTGCCAGCAGCTTAAACCCTTCCTACGAGCAGTACTTC,CASSLNPSYEQYF
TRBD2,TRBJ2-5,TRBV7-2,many,TGTGCCAGCAGCCCGGGACTAGCGGGGCCAGAGACCCAGTACTTC,CASSPGLAGPETQYF